This T cell receptor beta chain appears in the sequencing data of a study of blood T cell repertoires in COVID-19. Looking at the study overall: COVID-19 samples collected from the United States, Italy and Spain covered acute and convalescent phases. PBMCs, B-cell-depleted T cells, or T cells provided the cDNA or gDNA that made up the material.

Authors' analysis steps: Reference gene primer amplification gave estimated nucleated cell counts. Here immunoSEQ multiplex PCR was the method, and the copy in TCRdb shows in-frame clones only, minus some. The V and J calls and clone size were taken over from that table, and D and trimming were inferred from the DNA. The data show about 210,000 clones, 92% seen once. The sequence was collected from a young man with acute or convalescent COVID-19. The sequencing sample was made of peripheral blood.

This chain's CDR3 is CASRGRVYEQYF. The CDR3 region has the DNA TGTGCCAGCAGAGGCAGGGTCTACGAGCAGTACTTC. V is TRBV2 and J is TRBJ2-7; the D gene is possibly TRBD1 (5 bases). V was clipped by 6 bases and J by 3 bases, with 9 bases between them. Per germline, CDR1 SNHLY and CDR2 FYNNEI. This CDR3 is 12 amino acids long.